Presented here are 31 T cell receptor beta chains from one specimen sequenced in a study of cytomegalovirus exposure and HLA in healthy donors. A multiplex PCR was run with 60 Vbeta primers and 13 Jbeta primers. The data were produced by immunoSEQ multiplex PCR, yet TCRdb's version contains in-frame clones alone and is incomplete. Of about 160,000 clones in the sample, about 73% were seen once. Material: PBMCs. The receptors come from a woman in her thirties or forties in good health and CMV-seronegative.

The rearrangement uses TRBV5-5 and TRBJ2-1; 10 positions agree with TRBD2. With V trimmed by 0 bases and J by 9 bases, 6 bases remained unmatched. CDR1 SGHKS and CDR2 YYEKEE come from the germline V gene (reference sequence). This CDR3 has 15 residues. The CDR3 nucleotides are TGTGCCAGCAGCTTGGCGGTAGCGGGGGGTGCTGAGCAGTTCTTC. As protein: CASSLAVAGGAEQFF.

Ten or more counts support this clone. The V gene is TRBV7-6, the J gene TRBJ2-2; 7 bases are shared with TRBD2. Germline V gene data show CDR1 as SGHVS and CDR2 as FNYEAQ. V shed 3 bases, J shed 5 bases, and the junction held 9 bases outside the gene matches. The CDR3 runs 16 residues. The CDR3 DNA reads TGTGCCAGCAGCTTCCTCAGCGGGGAAGGGACCGGGGAGCTGTTTTTT. Translating gives CASSFLSGEGTGELFF.

J is TRBJ1-2 and V is TRBV19; D perhaps matches TRBD1 (5 bases). Trimming stripped 4 bases from V and 10 bases from J, with 13 bases between. CDR1 and CDR2 (germline): LNHDA, SQIVND (reference sequence). CDR3 size: 12 residues. The chain's CDR3 is CASSTRDGYYTF. In nucleotides, the CDR3 is TGTGCCAGTAGTACGCGGGACGGCTACTACACCTTC. Full variable domain (remainder filled in from reference TRBV19 and TRBJ1-2): DGGITQSPKYLFRKEGQNVTLSCEQNLNHDAMYWYRQDPGQGLRLIYYSQIVNDFQKGDIAEGYSVSREKKESFPLTVTSAQKNPTAFYLCASSTRDGYYTFGSGTRLTVV.

This chain connects TRBV27 to TRBJ1-5; possible D gene TRBD1, 6 bases. Germline CDR1 is MNHEY and CDR2 is SMNVEV (reference sequence). V was clipped by 6 bases and J by 0 bases, with 12 bases between them. The CDR3 totals 15 residues. The CDR3 sequence is CASREGQISNQPQHF. CDR3 nucleotides: TGTGCCAGCAGGGAAGGACAGATTAGCAATCAGCCCCAGCATTTT.

V is TRBV11-2 and J is TRBJ2-1; 7 nucleotides match TRBD2. This CDR3 has 17 amino acids. The V and J ends lost 1 base and 7 bases, in that order; junction bases with no gene match: 13. The germline gives CDR1 SGHAT, CDR2 FQNNGV. The CDR3 DNA reads as TGTGCCAGCAGCTTAGTGCTAGCGGCCACAGGACGGAATGAGCAGTTCTTC. It translates to CASSLVLAATGRNEQFF.

The chain recombines TRBV2 with TRBJ1-5; D not resolved. Trimming cost V 6 bases and J 0 bases, with 6 bases left between them. This CDR3 region has 13 residues. CDR1 and CDR2 from the germline V gene are SNHLY and FYNNEI. DNA of the CDR3: TGTGCCAGCAGGCGAGATAGCAATCAGCCCCAGCATTTT. Its translation is CASRRDSNQPQHF.

This sequence joins TRBV5-6 and TRBJ1-6; D remains ambiguous. V was cut by 3 bases and J by 8 bases, with 12 bases left in between. The germline gives CDR1 SGHDT, CDR2 YYEEEE. This CDR3 has 14 amino acids. The chain's CDR3 is CASSYGGTDSPLHF. CDR3 in DNA: TGTGCCAGCAGCTACGGCGGTACGGATTCACCCCTCCACTTT.

This chain connects TRBV7-2 to TRBJ2-7, with TRBD1 identical over 7 bases. CDR3 length equals 15 residues. In germline, CDR1 is SGHTA, CDR2 FQGNSA. V shed 5 bases and J 3 bases; nucleotides not matched to a gene: 10. CDR3 loop: CASSLGQLTNYEQYF. The DNA for the CDR3 is TGTGCCAGCAGCCTGGGACAGCTAACGAACTACGAGCAGTACTTC.

CDR3 DNA sequence: TGCGCCAGCAGAGAGACAGGACCCTACACTGAAGCTTTCTTT. Its protein is CASRETGPYTEAFF. The V gene is TRBV10-2, the J gene TRBJ1-1, with a weak D call TRBD1 (6 bases). Germline V gives CDR1 WSHSY, CDR2 SAAADI. This CDR3 contains 14 residues. Between the trimmed V and J ends, which lost 6 bases and 3 bases, there was a span of 14 bases.

The chain recombines TRBV7-9 with TRBJ1-2; possibly TRBD1 for D (5 bases). CDR1 SEHNR and CDR2 FQNEAQ come from the germline V gene (reference sequence). With 11 bases removed from V and 4 bases from J, the gap between germline ends came to 20 bases. The CDR3 covers 14 residues. The CDR3 sequence is CAGTPNRQSYGYTF. Here the CDR3 DNA reads TGTGCCGGCACCCCAAATAGACAGTCCTATGGCTACACCTTC.

This clone was observed a single time. The CDR3 reads CASSPLQGAWGTDTQYF. The CDR3 DNA sequence: TGTGCCAGCTCACCTTTACAGGGGGCGTGGGGCACAGATACGCAGTATTTT. The chain has TRBV18 and TRBJ2-3; 9 nucleotides match TRBD1. The CDR3 contains 17 residues. Germline V CDR1 and CDR2: KGHSH, LQKENI. Trimming took 3 bases from V and 1 from J; bases not matched to a gene: 8.

The rearrangement links TRBV5-4 to TRBJ1-3, with TRBD1 matching over 8 bases. Germline V gives CDR1 SGHNT, CDR2 YYREEE (reference sequence). This CDR3 contains 17 residues. Trimming at V came to 5 bases and at J to 7 bases, leaving 17 bases not matched to a gene. CDR3 amino acids: CASSQRTGKGSRNTIYF. The DNA for the CDR3 is TGTGCCAGCAGTCAGAGGACAGGGAAGGGTTCAAGGAACACCATATATTTT.

J is TRBJ1-1 and V is TRBV5-1, with D tentatively TRBD1 (5 bases). CDR1 SGHRS and CDR2 YFSETQ come from the germline V gene. With 3 bases removed from V and 4 bases from J, the gap between germline ends came to 10 bases. The CDR3 contains 13 residues. As DNA, the CDR3 is TGCGCCAGCAGCTCTCAGGGTACCACTGAAGCTTTCTTT. Translating gives CASSSQGTTEAFF.

J is TRBJ2-7 and V is TRBV29-1; 10 bases are a match to TRBD1. This CDR3 region has 12 residues. Germline values: CDR1 SQVTM, CDR2 ANQGSEA. Germline trimming cut 3 bases from V and 6 bases from J; bases unmatched to any gene: 2. The CDR3: CSVDRDRGEQYF. The CDR3 nucleotides are TGCAGCGTTGACCGGGACAGGGGCGAGCAGTACTTC.

The chain joins TRBV4-2 to TRBJ2-2; TRBD2 matches at 11 bases. This CDR3 is built from 16 residues. V was clipped by 1 base and J by 4 bases; unmatched bases: 2. Germline loops: CDR1 LGHNA, CDR2 YNFKEQ. Here the CDR3 reads CASSQVSGGGTGELFF. CDR3 nucleotide sequence: TGTGCCAGCAGCCAAGTTAGCGGGGGGGGCACCGGGGAGCTGTTTTTT.

The chain uses TRBV7-2 and TRBJ1-3; 7 positions match TRBD1. V trimming: 1 base; J trimming: 7 bases; junction bases outside the gene matches: 10. Per germline, CDR1 SGHTA and CDR2 FQGNSA. The CDR3 is 16 amino acids. CDR3 in DNA: TGTGCCAGCAGCTTAGACAATTTAGGGGGCAGGAACACCATATATTTT. Amino acid sequence: CASSLDNLGGRNTIYF.

V is TRBV28 and J is TRBJ2-1; TRBD1 is a possible D gene (5 bases). The V gene's germline CDR1 is MDHEN and CDR2 SYDVKM. The CDR3 loop spans 17 amino acids. V was shortened by 4 bases and J by 1 base, with 17 bases between the two germline ends. CDR3 residues: CASSSIGRGRSYNEQFF. The CDR3 DNA sequence: TGTGCCAGCAGTTCAATAGGTAGGGGAAGGTCCTACAATGAGCAGTTCTTC.

V gene TRBV19 combines with J gene TRBJ1-3, with 8 bases that match TRBD1. This CDR3 is built from 17 residues. Germline V lookup: CDR1 LNHDA, CDR2 SQIVND (reference sequence). The V segment lost 7 bases and the J segment 0 bases; nucleotides outside the gene matches: 11. CDR3 amino acids: CASISGDRWISGNTIYF. The CDR3 DNA is TGTGCCAGTATATCTGGGGACAGGTGGATCTCTGGAAACACCATATATTTT.

This chain uses TRBV4-2 with TRBJ2-2, with D possibly TRBD2 on 6 matching bases. Germline V lookup: CDR1 LGHNA, CDR2 YNFKEQ. Trimming took off 0 bases at V and 0 bases at J, with 8 bases between the two ends. The CDR3 consists of 16 residues. CDR3 amino acids: CASSQDGGTNTGELFF. CDR3 sequence (DNA): TGTGCCAGCAGCCAAGACGGCGGGACGAACACCGGGGAGCTGTTTTTT.

This clone was counted a few times. The chain is built from TRBV4-1 and TRBJ1-1; tentatively, D is TRBD1 (6 bases). Trimming pared 0 bases from V and 3 bases from J, leaving 17 bases between. Germline assignment: CDR1 MGHRA and CDR2 YSYEKL. The CDR3 consists of 17 residues. The CDR3 DNA follows: TGCGCCAGCAGCCAAGATAGGTGGCAGGGGATTGACACTGAAGCTTTCTTT. As protein: CASSQDRWQGIDTEAFF.

The rearrangement joins TRBV5-1 to TRBJ1-1, with 7 bases matching TRBD1. J lost 4 bases, V lost 4 bases, and 7 bases had no gene match. CDR3 length equals 14 residues. Germline loops: CDR1 SGHRS, CDR2 YFSETQ. The DNA of the CDR3 is TGCGCCAGCAGCGTAACAGGGGTTGGCACTGAAGCTTTCTTT. Protein: CASSVTGVGTEAFF.

The chain carries TRBV6-1 and TRBJ2-1; 9 positions agree with TRBD1. This CDR3 is 15 amino acids long. Germline lookup yields CDR1 MNHNS and CDR2 SASEGT. After removal of 6 bases from V and 2 bases from J, the junction contained 5 bases not matched to a gene. CDR3 sequence: CASSFDRGTYNEQFF. For the CDR3, the DNA is TGTGCCAGCAGCTTCGACAGGGGGACCTACAATGAGCAGTTCTTC.

The chain combines TRBV5-4 with TRBJ2-7; TRBD1 agrees at 11 bases. CDR3 length: 16 residues. After removal of 4 bases from V and 7 bases from J, the junction contained 13 bases not matched to a gene. The germline gives CDR1 SGHNT, CDR2 YYREEE (reference sequence). CDR3 bases: TGTGCCAGCAGCCCCCCTTCCTGGACAGGGGGCAGAGAGCAGTACTTC. It yields the protein CASSPPSWTGGREQYF.

Turning to this clone: Other nucleotide sequences in the sample specify the same CDR3. CDR3: CASSPRLAGGLETQYF. The CDR3 bases are TGTGCCAGCAGCCCTCGACTAGCGGGGGGGCTAGAGACCCAGTACTTC. The rearrangement uses TRBV4-2 and TRBJ2-5; TRBD2 matches at 14 bases. The CDR3 covers 16 residues. Germline V lookup: CDR1 LGHNA, CDR2 YNFKEQ. V lost 4 bases, J lost 4 bases, and 5 bases stayed unmatched.

The V gene is TRBV18, the J gene TRBJ1-1; TRBD1 aligns across 7 bases. The CDR3 runs 13 residues. V dropped 6 bases and J dropped 6; count of bases not matched to a gene: 7. Germline CDR1 and CDR2: KGHSH and LQKENI. In DNA, the CDR3 is TGTGCCAGCTCTCCCGACAGGGCGGCTGAAGCTTTCTTT. Its translation: CASSPDRAAEAFF.

Here the CDR3 reads CAISEGTTTDTQYF. The CDR3 coding sequence is TGTGCCATCAGTGAAGGGACAACCACAGATACGCAGTATTTT. J is TRBJ2-3 and V is TRBV10-3; D perhaps matches TRBD1 (6 bases). The CDR3 loop spans 14 amino acids. Trimming shortened V by 3 bases and J by 2 bases, and 9 bases separated the two germline ends. The V gene's germline CDR1 is ENHRY and CDR2 SYGVKD.

Here the CDR3 DNA reads TGTGCCAGCAGCTTAAGCTCTGAAGCTTTCTTT. It yields the protein CASSLSSEAFF. The chain links TRBV7-9 to TRBJ1-1; D gene unclear. Germline CDR1 and CDR2: SEHNR and FQNEAQ (reference sequence). V dropped 2 bases and J dropped 6 bases, with 4 bases sitting between them. This CDR3 comprises 11 residues.

Concerning this clone: This could be a read error, since a much larger clone is one nucleotide away. This CDR3 is also generated by other DNA sequences in the sample. The chain uses TRBV4-1 and TRBJ1-4, with D hard to call. V was cut by 4 bases and J by 0 bases, with 12 bases left in between. In germline, CDR1 is MGHRA, CDR2 YSYEKL. The CDR3 runs 16 residues. CDR3 protein: CASSRQSGSTNEKLFF. CDR3 in DNA: TGCGCCAGCAGCCGTCAGTCGGGTTCAACTAATGAAAAACTGTTTTTT.

This rearrangement joins TRBV2 to TRBJ1-4; 8 bases map to TRBD1. In germline, CDR1 is SNHLY, CDR2 FYNNEI. Trimming took 7 bases from V and 4 from J; bases not matched to a gene: 5. The CDR3 runs 14 residues. CDR3 region: CASTTGGSNEKLFF. CDR3 nucleotides: TGTGCCAGCACCACAGGGGGAAGTAATGAAAAACTGTTTTTT. Variable domain in full (rest from reference TRBV2 and TRBJ1-4): EPEVTQTPSHQVTQMGQEVILRCVPISNHLYFYWYRQILGQKVEFLVSFYNNEISEKSEIFDDQFSVERPDGSNFTLKIRSTKLEDSAMYFCASTTGGSNEKLFFGSGTQLSVL.

This chain links TRBV28 with TRBJ1-4; no definite D call. The V end was cut by 5 bases, the J end by 1 base, with 14 bases between. The CDR3 is 16 amino acids. The germline CDR1 and CDR2 sequences are MDHEN and SYDVKM. The CDR3 DNA reads TGTGCCAGCAGTAAGGGCCGGGGAAGAACTAATGAAAAACTGTTTTTT. Its protein is CASSKGRGRTNEKLFF.

The CDR3 DNA is TGTGCCAGTAGTCCCGGTTGGGGCAATGAAAAACTGTTTTTT. Protein product: CASSPGWGNEKLFF. This chain connects TRBV19 to TRBJ1-4, with a tentative D call TRBD1 (5 bases). The germline gives CDR1 LNHDA, CDR2 SQIVND (reference sequence). Trimming left V 5 bases short and J 5 bases short, with 12 bases between. The CDR3 is 14 residues long.